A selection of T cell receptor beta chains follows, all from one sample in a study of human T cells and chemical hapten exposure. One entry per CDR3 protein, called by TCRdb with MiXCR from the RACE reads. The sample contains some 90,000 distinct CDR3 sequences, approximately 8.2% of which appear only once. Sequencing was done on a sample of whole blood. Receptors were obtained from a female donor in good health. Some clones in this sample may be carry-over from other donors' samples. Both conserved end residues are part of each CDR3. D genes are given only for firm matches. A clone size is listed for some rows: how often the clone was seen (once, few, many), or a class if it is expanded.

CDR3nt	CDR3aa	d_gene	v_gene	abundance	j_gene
TGTGCCAGCAGCAACAGGGGGAGTGGTACCGGGGAGCTGTTTTTT	CASSNRGSGTGELFF	TRBD1	TRBV28	few	TRBJ2-2
TGTGCCACCAGTGATTCCAGGGACGCCCCTGATAAGCAGTACTTC	CATSDSRDAPDKQYF	.	TRBV24-1	.	TRBJ2-7
TGTGCCAGCAGCGCCCCTAGGATGGGTGAGCAGTTCTTC	CASSAPRMGEQFF	.	TRBV9	.	TRBJ2-1
TGTGCCAGCAGCTTCACTAGTTCGGGCACAGATACGCAGTATTTT	CASSFTSSGTDTQYF	.	TRBV7-9	many	TRBJ2-3
TGTGCCACCAGTGACCCAGGGTCCTACGAGCAGTACTTC	CATSDPGSYEQYF	.	TRBV24-1	.	TRBJ2-7
TGTGCCAGCAGCTCAATCCAGGGGCGGGCTAATGAAAAACTGTTTTTT	CASSSIQGRANEKLFF	.	TRBV11-3	many	TRBJ1-4
TGTGCCAGCAGCTCCTCCGGGGGTAGCACAGATACGCAGTATTTT	CASSSSGGSTDTQYF	.	TRBV2	few	TRBJ2-3
TGTGCCAGCAGCATGAGACGTAACACTGAAGCTTTCTTT	CASSMRRNTEAFF	.	TRBV7-2	few	TRBJ1-1
TGCGCCAGCAGCTTGGAGAATCGTGGGTCTGAAGCTTTCTTT	CASSLENRGSEAFF	.	TRBV5-1	.	TRBJ1-1
TGCAGTGCTAGAGGGCCGGGGACTAGCGGATCTAGCACAGATACGCAGTATTTT	CSARGPGTSGSSTDTQYF	TRBD2	TRBV20-1	few	TRBJ2-3
TGTGCCAGCATGCGGCCCCTCAACCATGAGTACGAGCAGTACTTC	CASMRPLNHEYEQYF	.	TRBV6-2/TRBV6-3	.	TRBJ2-7
TGTGCCAGCAGTTACTCGAGATCAGAGGTCCGCTGGACAGGGGGAGCCTATGGCTACACCTTC	CASSYSRSEVRWTGGAYGYTF	TRBD1	TRBV6-6	.	TRBJ1-2
TGTGCCAGCAGCCCAGGGTACGGGGAGCTGTTTTTT	CASSPGYGELFF	.	TRBV11-1	.	TRBJ2-2
TGTGCCAGCAGTTTAACACAGCAAGAGACCCAGTACTTC	CASSLTQQETQYF	.	TRBV27	few	TRBJ2-5
TGTGCCAGCAGTTTAGCTCTCAATCAGCCCCAGCATTTT	CASSLALNQPQHF	.	TRBV28	.	TRBJ1-5
TGTGCCAGCAGCCAAGATAATACCTTCCCCCAAGACGGGTACTTC	CASSQDNTFPQDGYF	.	TRBV3-1	many	TRBJ2-5
TGTGCCACCAGCGGAGTGCCCCTCGCGGGAGGGAACAATGAGCAGTTCTTC	CATSGVPLAGGNNEQFF	TRBD2	TRBV15	many	TRBJ2-1
TGCAGTGCTAAAACGGACAGAACAGATACGCAGTATTTT	CSAKTDRTDTQYF	.	TRBV20-1	.	TRBJ2-3
TGTGCCAGCAGTGAAGACGGGGCAGCTTTCTTT	CASSEDGAAFF	.	TRBV2	.	TRBJ1-1
TGCGCCAGCAGCCAAGATTTGAGGGTTTACAATGGCTACACCTTC	CASSQDLRVYNGYTF	.	TRBV4-3	few	TRBJ1-2
TGTGCCAGCCACACGGGGTTCAGCTATGGCTACACCTTC	CASHTGFSYGYTF	.	TRBV28	many	TRBJ1-2
TGTGCCAGCAGCTTAGTCGAGGCTTTCTTT	CASSLVEAFF	.	TRBV7-2	many	TRBJ1-1
TGTGCCAGCAGCAGACAGACGTACCAGCGCCAGCATTTT	CASSRQTYQRQHF	.	TRBV6-1	.	TRBJ1-5
TGTGCCAGCAGCTCCCGGGACAGCCCTGGTTCACCCCTCCACTTT	CASSSRDSPGSPLHF	TRBD1	TRBV7-9	.	TRBJ1-6
TGCGCCAGCAGCCAAGTATCTAGCGGCACCGGGGAGCTGTTTTTT	CASSQVSSGTGELFF	TRBD2	TRBV4-1	many	TRBJ2-2
TGTGCCAGCAGCTTGGGGGGCAAGACCTACGAGCAGTACTTC	CASSLGGKTYEQYF	.	TRBV5-4	few	TRBJ2-7
TGTGCCAGTAGGCTCACTAACTATGGCTACACCTTC	CASRLTNYGYTF	.	TRBV19	.	TRBJ1-2
TGTGCCAGCAGCCAACGATCTAGCGGGAGATCGAATGAGCAGTTCTTC	CASSQRSSGRSNEQFF	TRBD2	TRBV4-2	.	TRBJ2-1
TGTGCCAGCACCCAACCAAGCACAGATACGCAGTATTTT	CASTQPSTDTQYF	.	TRBV28	few	TRBJ2-3
TGTGCCAGCAGCCAAGCCGGACAGGGGAATTCACCCCTCCACTTT	CASSQAGQGNSPLHF	TRBD1	TRBV3-1	few	TRBJ1-6
TGTGCCAGCAGTTTTCCTCTGACAGCCAACTCTGGAAACACCATATATTTT	CASSFPLTANSGNTIYF	.	TRBV12-3/TRBV12-4	.	TRBJ1-3